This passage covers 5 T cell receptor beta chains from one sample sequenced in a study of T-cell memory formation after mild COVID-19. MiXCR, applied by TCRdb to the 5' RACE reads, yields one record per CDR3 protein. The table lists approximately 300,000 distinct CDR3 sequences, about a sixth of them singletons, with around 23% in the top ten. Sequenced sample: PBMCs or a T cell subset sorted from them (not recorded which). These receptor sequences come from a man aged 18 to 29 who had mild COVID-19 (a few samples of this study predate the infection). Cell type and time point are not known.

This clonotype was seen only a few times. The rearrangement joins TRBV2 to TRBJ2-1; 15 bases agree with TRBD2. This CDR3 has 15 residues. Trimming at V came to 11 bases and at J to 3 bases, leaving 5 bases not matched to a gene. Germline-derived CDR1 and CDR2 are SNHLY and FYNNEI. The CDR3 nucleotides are TGTGCCGGGGGACTAGCGGGGGGTTTCTACAATGAGCAGTTCTTC. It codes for CAGGLAGGFYNEQFF.

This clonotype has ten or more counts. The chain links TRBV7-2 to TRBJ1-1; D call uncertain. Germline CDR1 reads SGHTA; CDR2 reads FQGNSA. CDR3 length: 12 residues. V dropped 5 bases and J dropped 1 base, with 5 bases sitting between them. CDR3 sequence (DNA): TGTGCCAGCAGCCGTTGGAACACTGAAGCTTTCTTT. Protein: CASSRWNTEAFF.

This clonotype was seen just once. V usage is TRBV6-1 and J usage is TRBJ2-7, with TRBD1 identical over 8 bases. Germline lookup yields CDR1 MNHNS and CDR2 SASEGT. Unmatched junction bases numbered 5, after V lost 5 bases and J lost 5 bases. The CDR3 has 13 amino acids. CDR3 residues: CASSWDRTHEQYF. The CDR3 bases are TGTGCCAGCAGTTGGGACAGGACCCACGAGCAGTACTTC.

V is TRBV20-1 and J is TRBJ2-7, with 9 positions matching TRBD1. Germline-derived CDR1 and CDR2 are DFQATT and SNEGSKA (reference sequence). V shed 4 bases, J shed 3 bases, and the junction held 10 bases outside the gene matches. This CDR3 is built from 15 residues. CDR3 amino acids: CSAKPRDRVLYEQYF. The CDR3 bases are TGCAGTGCTAAACCCCGGGACAGGGTTCTCTACGAGCAGTACTTC.

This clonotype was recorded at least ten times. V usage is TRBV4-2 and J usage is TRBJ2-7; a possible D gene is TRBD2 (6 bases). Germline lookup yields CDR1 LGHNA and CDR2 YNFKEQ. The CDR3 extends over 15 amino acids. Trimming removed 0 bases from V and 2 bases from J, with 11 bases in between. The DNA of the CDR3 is TGTGCCAGCAGCCAAGATCTAGCGCCTGCCTACGAGCAGTACTTC. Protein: CASSQDLAPAYEQYF.